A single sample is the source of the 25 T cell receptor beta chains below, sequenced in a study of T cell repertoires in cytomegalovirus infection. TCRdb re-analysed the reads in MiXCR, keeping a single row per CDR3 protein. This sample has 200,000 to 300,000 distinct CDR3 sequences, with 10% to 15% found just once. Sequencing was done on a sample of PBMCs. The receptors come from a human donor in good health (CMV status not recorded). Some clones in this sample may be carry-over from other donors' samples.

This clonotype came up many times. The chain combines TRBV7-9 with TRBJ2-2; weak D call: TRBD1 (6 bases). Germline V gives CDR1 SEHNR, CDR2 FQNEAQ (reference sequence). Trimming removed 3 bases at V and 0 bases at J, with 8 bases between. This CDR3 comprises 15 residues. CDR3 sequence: CASSLGASNTGELFF. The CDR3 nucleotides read TGTGCCAGCAGCTTGGGGGCTTCGAACACCGGGGAGCTGTTTTTT.

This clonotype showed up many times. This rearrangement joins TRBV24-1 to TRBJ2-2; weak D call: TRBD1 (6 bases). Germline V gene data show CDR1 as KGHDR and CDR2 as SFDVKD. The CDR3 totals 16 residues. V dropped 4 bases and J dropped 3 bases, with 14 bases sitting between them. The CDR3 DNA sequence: TGTGCCACCAGTGACTCTTCAGGGGCGGACACCGGGGAGCTGTTTTTT. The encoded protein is CATSDSSGADTGELFF.

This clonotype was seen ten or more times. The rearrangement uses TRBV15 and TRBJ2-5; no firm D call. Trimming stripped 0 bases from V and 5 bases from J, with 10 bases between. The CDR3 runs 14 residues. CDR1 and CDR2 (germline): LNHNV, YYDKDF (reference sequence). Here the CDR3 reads CATSRDVGLETQYF. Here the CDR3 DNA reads TGTGCCACCAGCAGAGATGTCGGGTTGGAGACCCAGTACTTC.

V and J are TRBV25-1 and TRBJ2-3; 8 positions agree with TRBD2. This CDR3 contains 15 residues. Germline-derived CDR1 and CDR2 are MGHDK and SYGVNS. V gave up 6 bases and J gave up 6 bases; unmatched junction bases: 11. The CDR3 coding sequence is TGTGCCAGCAGGGGACTAGGTGGTACTCTGGATACGCAGTATTTT. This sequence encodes CASRGLGGTLDTQYF.

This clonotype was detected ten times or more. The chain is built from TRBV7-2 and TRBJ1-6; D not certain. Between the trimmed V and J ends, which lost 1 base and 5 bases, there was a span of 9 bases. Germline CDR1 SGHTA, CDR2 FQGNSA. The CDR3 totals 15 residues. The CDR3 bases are TGTGCCAGCAGCTTAGTCGGCAGAAATAATTCACCCCTCCACTTT. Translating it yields CASSLVGRNNSPLHF.

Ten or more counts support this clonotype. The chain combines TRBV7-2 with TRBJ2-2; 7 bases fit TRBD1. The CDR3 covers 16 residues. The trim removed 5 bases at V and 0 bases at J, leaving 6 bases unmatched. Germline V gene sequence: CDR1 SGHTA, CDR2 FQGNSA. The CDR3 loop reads CASSPSGTANTGELFF. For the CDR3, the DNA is TGTGCCAGCAGCCCCTCCGGGACAGCGAACACCGGGGAGCTGTTTTTT.

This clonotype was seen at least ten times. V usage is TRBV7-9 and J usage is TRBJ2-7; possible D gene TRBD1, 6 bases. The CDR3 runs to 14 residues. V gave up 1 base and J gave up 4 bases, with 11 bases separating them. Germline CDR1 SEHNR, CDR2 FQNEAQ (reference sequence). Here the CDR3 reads CASSLGEQGYEQYF. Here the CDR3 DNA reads TGTGCCAGCAGCTTAGGGGAACAGGGTTACGAGCAGTACTTC.

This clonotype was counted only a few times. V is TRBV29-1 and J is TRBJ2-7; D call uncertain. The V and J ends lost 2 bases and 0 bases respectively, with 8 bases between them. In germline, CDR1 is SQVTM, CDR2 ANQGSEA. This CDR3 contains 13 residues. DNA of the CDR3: TGCAGCGTTGAAAGCTTTAGCTCCTACGAGCAGTACTTC. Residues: CSVESFSSYEQYF.

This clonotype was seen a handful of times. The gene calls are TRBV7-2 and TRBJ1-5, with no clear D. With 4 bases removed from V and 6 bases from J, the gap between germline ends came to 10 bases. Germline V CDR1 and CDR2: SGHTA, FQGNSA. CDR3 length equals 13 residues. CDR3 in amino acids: CASSSSSGQPQHF. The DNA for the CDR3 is TGTGCCAGCAGCTCTTCGTCCGGTCAGCCCCAGCATTTT. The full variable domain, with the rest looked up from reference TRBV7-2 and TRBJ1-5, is GAGVSQSPSNKVTEKGKDVELRCDPISGHTALYWYRQSLGQGLEFLIYFQGNSAPDKSGLPSDRFSAERTGGSVSTLTIQRTQQEDSAVYLCASSSSSGQPQHFGDGTRLSIL.

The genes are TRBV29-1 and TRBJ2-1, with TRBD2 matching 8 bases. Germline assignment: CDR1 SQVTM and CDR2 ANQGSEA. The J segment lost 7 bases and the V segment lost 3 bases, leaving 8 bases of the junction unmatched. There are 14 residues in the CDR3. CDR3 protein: CSVDWAGGGNEQFF. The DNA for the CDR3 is TGCAGCGTTGACTGGGCGGGGGGTGGTAATGAGCAGTTCTTC.

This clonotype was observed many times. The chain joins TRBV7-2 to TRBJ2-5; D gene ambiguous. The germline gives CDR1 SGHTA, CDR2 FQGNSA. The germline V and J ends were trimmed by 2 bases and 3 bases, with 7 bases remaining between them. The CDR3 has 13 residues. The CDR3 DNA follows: TGTGCCAGCAGCTTAAACAAAAAAGAGACCCAGTACTTC. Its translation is CASSLNKKETQYF.

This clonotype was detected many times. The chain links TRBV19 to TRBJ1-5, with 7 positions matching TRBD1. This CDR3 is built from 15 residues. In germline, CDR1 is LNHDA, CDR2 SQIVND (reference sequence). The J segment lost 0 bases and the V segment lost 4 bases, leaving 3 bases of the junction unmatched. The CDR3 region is CASSTDRDSNQPQHF. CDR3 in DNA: TGTGCCAGTAGTACCGACAGGGATAGCAATCAGCCCCAGCATTTT.

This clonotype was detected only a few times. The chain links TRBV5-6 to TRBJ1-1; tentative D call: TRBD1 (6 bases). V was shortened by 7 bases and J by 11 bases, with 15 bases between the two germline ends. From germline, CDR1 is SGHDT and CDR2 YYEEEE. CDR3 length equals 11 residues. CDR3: CASENRVEAFF. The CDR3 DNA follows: TGTGCCAGCGAAAACAGGGTAGAGGCTTTCTTT.

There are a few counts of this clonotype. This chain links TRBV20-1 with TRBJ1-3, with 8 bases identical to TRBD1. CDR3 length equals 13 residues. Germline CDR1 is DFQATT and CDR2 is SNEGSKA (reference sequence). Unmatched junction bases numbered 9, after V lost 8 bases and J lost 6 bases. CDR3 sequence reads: CSMIQGEENTIYF. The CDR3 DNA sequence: TGCAGTATGATACAGGGGGAGGAAAACACCATATATTTT.

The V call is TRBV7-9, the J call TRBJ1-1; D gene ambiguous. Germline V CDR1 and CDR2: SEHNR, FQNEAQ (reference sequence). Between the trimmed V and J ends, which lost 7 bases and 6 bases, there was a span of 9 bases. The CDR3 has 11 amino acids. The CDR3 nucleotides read TGTGCCAGCACCTTGTACGCTGAAGCTTTCTTT. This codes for CASTLYAEAFF. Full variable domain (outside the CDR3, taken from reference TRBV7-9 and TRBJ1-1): DTGVSQNPRHKITKRGQNVTFRCDPISEHNRLYWYRQTLGQGPEFLTYFQNEAQLEKSRLLSDRFSAERPKGSFSTLEIQRTEQGDSAMYLCASTLYAEAFFGQGTRLTVV.

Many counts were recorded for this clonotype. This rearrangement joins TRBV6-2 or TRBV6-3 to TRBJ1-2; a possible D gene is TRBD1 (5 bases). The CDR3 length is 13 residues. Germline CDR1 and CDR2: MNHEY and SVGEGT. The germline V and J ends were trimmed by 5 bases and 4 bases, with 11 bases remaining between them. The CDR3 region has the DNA TGTGCCAGCAGTCGGCAAGGGGCCTATGGCTACACCTTC. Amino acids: CASSRQGAYGYTF.

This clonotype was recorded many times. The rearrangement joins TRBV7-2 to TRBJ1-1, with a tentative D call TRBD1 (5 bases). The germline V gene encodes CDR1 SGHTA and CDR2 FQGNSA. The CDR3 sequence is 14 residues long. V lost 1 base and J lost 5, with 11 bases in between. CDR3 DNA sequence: TGTGCCAGCAGCTTAGTCCAGGGTGGGACTGAAGCTTTCTTT. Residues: CASSLVQGGTEAFF.

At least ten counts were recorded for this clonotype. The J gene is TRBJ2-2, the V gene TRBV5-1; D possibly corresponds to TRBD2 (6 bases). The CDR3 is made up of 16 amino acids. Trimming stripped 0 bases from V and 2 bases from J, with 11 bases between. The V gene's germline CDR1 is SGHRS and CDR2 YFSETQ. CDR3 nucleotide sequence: TGCGCCAGCAGCTTGGCCGGGGGACTCAACACCGGGGAGCTGTTTTTT. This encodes CASSLAGGLNTGELFF.

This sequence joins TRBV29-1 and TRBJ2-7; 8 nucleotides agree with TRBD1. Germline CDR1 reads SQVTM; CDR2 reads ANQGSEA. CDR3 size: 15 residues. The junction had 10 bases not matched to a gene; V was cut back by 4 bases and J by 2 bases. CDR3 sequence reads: CSVVRSGQGPYEQYF. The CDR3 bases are TGCAGCGTTGTACGTTCAGGACAGGGCCCCTACGAGCAGTACTTC.

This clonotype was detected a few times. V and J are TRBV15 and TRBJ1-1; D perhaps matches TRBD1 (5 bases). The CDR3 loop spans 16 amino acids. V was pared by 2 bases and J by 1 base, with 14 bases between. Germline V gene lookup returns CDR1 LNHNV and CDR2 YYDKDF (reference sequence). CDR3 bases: TGTGCCACCAGCAGAAACCCGGGACGGCGGAACACTGAAGCTTTCTTT. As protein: CATSRNPGRRNTEAFF.

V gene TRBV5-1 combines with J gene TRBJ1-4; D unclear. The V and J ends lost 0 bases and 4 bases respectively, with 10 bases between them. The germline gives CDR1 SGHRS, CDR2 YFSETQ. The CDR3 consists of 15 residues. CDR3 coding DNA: TGCGCCAGCAGCTTGGCCGAGGGAGTTAATGAAAAACTGTTTTTT. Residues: CASSLAEGVNEKLFF.

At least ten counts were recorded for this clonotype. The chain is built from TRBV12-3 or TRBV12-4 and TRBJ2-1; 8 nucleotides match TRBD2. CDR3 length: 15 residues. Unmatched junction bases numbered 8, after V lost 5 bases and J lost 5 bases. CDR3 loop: CASSAVLAGHNEQFF. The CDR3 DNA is TGTGCCAGCAGTGCGGTTCTAGCGGGCCACAATGAGCAGTTCTTC.

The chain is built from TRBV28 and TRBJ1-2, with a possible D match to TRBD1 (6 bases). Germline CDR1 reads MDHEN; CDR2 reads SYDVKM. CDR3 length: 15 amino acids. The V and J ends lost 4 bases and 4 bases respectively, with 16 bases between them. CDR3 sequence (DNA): TGTGCCAGCAGTTCCGCCCGTGGGGGCACCTATGGCTACACCTTC. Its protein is CASSSARGGTYGYTF.

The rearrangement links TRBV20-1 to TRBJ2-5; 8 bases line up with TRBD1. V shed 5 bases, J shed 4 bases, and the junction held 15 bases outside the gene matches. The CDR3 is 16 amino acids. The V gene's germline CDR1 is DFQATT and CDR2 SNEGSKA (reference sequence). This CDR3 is CSAGIIPGTGIETQYF. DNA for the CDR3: TGCAGTGCTGGCATTATCCCCGGGACAGGCATAGAGACCCAGTACTTC.

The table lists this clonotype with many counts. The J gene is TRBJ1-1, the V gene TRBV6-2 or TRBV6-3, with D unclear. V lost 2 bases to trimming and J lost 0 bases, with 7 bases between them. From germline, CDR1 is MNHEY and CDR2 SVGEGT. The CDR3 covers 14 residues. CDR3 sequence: CASSYDEVNTEAFF. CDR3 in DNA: TGTGCCAGCAGTTACGATGAGGTGAACACTGAAGCTTTCTTT.